This T cell receptor beta chain was captured by sequencing in a study of blood T cell repertoires in COVID-19. On the study more broadly: T cells, B-cell-depleted T cells, or PBMCs provided the cDNA or gDNA that served as material.

In this sample, this clone turned up a few times. In the authors' methods: Cell counts per sample came from amplifying reference gene primers. Only in-frame clones appear in the TCRdb table, and some are missing; sequencing was by immunoSEQ multiplex PCR. From that table come the V and J calls and clone size; the DNA was used to work out D and trimming. The table includes about 160,000 clones, 87% detected once. The sequence was collected from a woman between 65 and 79 years old with COVID-19, enrolled during active disease. The source material was peripheral blood.

The CDR3 sequence is CASSADRGNQPQHF. In nucleotides, the CDR3 is TGTGCCAGCAGCGCGGACAGGGGAAATCAGCCCCAGCATTTT. The gene calls are TRBV5-6 and TRBJ1-5; 9 positions agree with TRBD1. The ends lost 4 bases at V and 4 bases at J; junction bases unmatched: 3. This CDR3 spans 14 amino acids. CDR1 is SGHDT and CDR2 is YYEEEE in the germline V gene.